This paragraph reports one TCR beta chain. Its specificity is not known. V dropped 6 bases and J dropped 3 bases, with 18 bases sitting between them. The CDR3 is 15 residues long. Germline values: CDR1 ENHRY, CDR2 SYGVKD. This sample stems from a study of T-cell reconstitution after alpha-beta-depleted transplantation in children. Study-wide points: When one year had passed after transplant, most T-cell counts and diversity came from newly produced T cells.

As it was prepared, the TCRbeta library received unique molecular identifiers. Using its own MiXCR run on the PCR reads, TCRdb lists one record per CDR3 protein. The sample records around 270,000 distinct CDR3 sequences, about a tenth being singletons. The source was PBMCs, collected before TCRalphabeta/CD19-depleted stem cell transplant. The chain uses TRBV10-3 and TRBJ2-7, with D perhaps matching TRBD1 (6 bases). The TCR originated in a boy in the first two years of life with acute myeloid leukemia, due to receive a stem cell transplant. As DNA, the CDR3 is TGTGCCATCAGCTCCCCAAGTGGGACACTCTACGAGCAGTACTTC. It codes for CAISSPSGTLYEQYF.